A selection of T cell receptor beta chains follows, all from one sample in a study of regulatory T cells in long-lasting Graves disease. Using its own MiXCR run on the multiplex PCR reads, TCRdb lists one record per CDR3 protein. The sample records about 460,000 distinct CDR3 sequences, 12% to 15% being singletons. These data were also reused for a study on T cells in Graves' hyperthyroidism and ophthalmopathy.

This specimen consisted of peripheral blood mononuclear cells (PBMCs), obtained at new diagnosis, from a patient treated with antithyroid drugs. The receptor source for this set is a woman between 50 and 59 years old with Graves disease. The CDR3 runs from the conserved cysteine through the conserved F or W. Clone size appears in some rows only: once, few, many, or a class for an expanded clone.

abundance | v_gene | CDR3aa
many | TRBV10-3 | CAISESQVNTEAFF
few | TRBV30 | CAWSVARGDTEAFF
NA | TRBV7-7 | CASSPGLEGDTQYF
many | TRBV29-1 | CSVEMSGPSYNEQFF
few | TRBV7-2 | CASSLGGRQYEQFF
many | TRBV6-1 | CASSEFRGNQPQHF
many | TRBV9 | CASSVDGARGTEAFF
NA | TRBV6-1 | CASSPQTGATYGYTF
many | TRBV28 | CASRSGTETQYF
NA | TRBV5-1 | CASSLFWPATGNTIYF
many | TRBV12-3/TRBV12-4 | CASSSSGDYEQYF
NA | TRBV3-1 | CASSQELTELYEQYF
NA | TRBV29-1 | CSVEGEGTYNNEQFF
few | TRBV7-9 | CASSLQAGSYNEQFF
few | TRBV6-1 | CASRPSGRGPGELFF
few | TRBV20-1 | CSVAPLAKNIQYF
many | TRBV11-1 | CASNGQGASYTEAFF
many | TRBV6-1 | CASRWGGGPLGEQYF
NA | TRBV4-1 | CASSQRDRSSGNTIYF
few | TRBV3-1 | CASSQEAPVGLGTQYF
few | TRBV10-3 | CAIQSVWRQGPGYTF
few | TRBV6-8 | CASRVDREEPKYEKLFF
NA | TRBV5-1 | CASTHEVSGANVLTF